What follows is one T cell receptor beta chain and its context. Only in-frame clones appear in the TCRdb table, and some are missing; sequencing was by immunoSEQ multiplex PCR. Of about 45,000 clones in the sample, about four fifths were seen once. The time point here: peripheral blood 6 weeks after treatment start. This sample is part of a study of PD-L1 blockade in urothelial cancer. Study information: It was at 3 weeks (second dose) and 6 weeks after treatment start that blood was analyzed.

The material was PBMCs, obtained around atezolizumab (anti-PD-L1) treatment. The source is a man aged 55-75 years with urothelial cancer.

CDR3 nucleotides: TGTGCCAGCAGTTTGCCCTACGACAGGCCCAGCAATCAGCCCCAGCATTTT. Translating it yields CASSLPYDRPSNQPQHF. This chain links TRBV28 with TRBJ1-5; weak D call: TRBD1 (6 bases). Trimming stripped 3 bases from V and 1 base from J, with 16 bases between. CDR1 and CDR2 from the germline V gene are MDHEN and SYDVKM. The CDR3 runs 17 residues.